This is a list of T cell receptor beta chains from one sample in a study of T cells in tuberculosis. Assay used: immunoSEQ multiplex PCR; TCRdb lists only in-frame clones, some missing. This table holds about 33,000 clones, about 92% found once. Sample: PBMCs, taken at tuberculosis diagnosis. The receptors originated from an adult with tuberculosis. Some clones in this sample may be carry-over from other donors' samples. The CDR3 runs from the conserved cysteine through the conserved F or W. The order of the fields is clone size, D gene, V gene, J gene, CDR3 protein, CDR3 DNA. D genes are given only for firm matches. A clone size is listed for some rows: how often the clone was seen (once, few, many), or a class if it is expanded.

clone_size: -
d_call: -
v_call: TRBV9
j_call: TRBJ1-2
cdr3_aa: CASSGGWGTGPFYGYTF
cdr3_nt: TGTGCCAGCAGCGGAGGGTGGGGTACGGGCCCCTTTTATGGCTACACCTTC

clone_size: -
d_call: -
v_call: TRBV27
j_call: TRBJ2-7
cdr3_aa: CASSLSLGGSYEQYF
cdr3_nt: TGTGCCAGCAGTTTATCGCTTGGAGGGTCCTACGAGCAGTACTTC

clone_size: once
d_call: TRBD2
v_call: TRBV10-1
j_call: TRBJ2-2
cdr3_aa: CASSESLRAGAGELFF
cdr3_nt: TGCGCCAGCAGTGAGTCCCTACGTGCGGGAGCCGGGGAGCTGTTTTTT

clone_size: -
d_call: -
v_call: TRBV6-5
j_call: TRBJ1-2
cdr3_aa: CASRTRGSGNGYTF
cdr3_nt: TGTGCCAGCAGAACAAGGGGCTCAGGCAATGGCTACACCTTC

clone_size: few
d_call: TRBD1
v_call: TRBV27
j_call: TRBJ2-7
cdr3_aa: CASSQPGQGPYEQYF
cdr3_nt: TGTGCCAGCAGTCAACCGGGACAGGGGCCGTACGAGCAGTACTTC

clone_size: -
d_call: -
v_call: TRBV19
j_call: TRBJ1-5
cdr3_aa: CASRTDSVHSNQPQHF
cdr3_nt: TGTGCCAGTAGGACGGACAGTGTACATAGCAATCAGCCCCAGCATTTT

clone_size: -
d_call: TRBD2
v_call: TRBV9
j_call: TRBJ2-2
cdr3_aa: CASSEGTGGTDTGELFF
cdr3_nt: TGTGCCAGCAGCGAGGGAACCGGGGGGACGGACACCGGGGAGCTGTTTTTT

clone_size: -
d_call: TRBD2
v_call: TRBV7-9
j_call: TRBJ2-3
cdr3_aa: CASSLGLAGVTSTDTQYF
cdr3_nt: TGTGCCAGCAGCTTAGGACTAGCGGGGGTTACTAGCACAGATACGCAGTATTTT

clone_size: -
d_call: -
v_call: TRBV2
j_call: TRBJ1-6
cdr3_aa: CASSRNNSPLHF
cdr3_nt: TGTGCCAGCAGCAGAAATAATTCACCCCTCCACTTT

clone_size: -
d_call: -
v_call: TRBV11-3
j_call: TRBJ2-5
cdr3_aa: CASSFNIQETQYF
cdr3_nt: TGTGCCAGCAGCTTTAACATCCAAGAGACCCAGTACTTC

clone_size: -
d_call: TRBD1
v_call: TRBV6-5
j_call: TRBJ2-7
cdr3_aa: CASSIGQGPYEQYF
cdr3_nt: TGTGCCAGCAGTATAGGACAGGGCCCCTACGAGCAGTACTTC

clone_size: -
d_call: TRBD2
v_call: TRBV7-2
j_call: TRBJ2-4
cdr3_aa: CASGPSGGYKYF
cdr3_nt: TGTGCCAGCGGACCTAGCGGGGGTTATAAGTACTTC

clone_size: -
d_call: -
v_call: TRBV21-1
j_call: TRBJ2-2
cdr3_aa: CASSRRQSGELFF
cdr3_nt: TGTGCCAGCAGCAGAAGACAGTCCGGGGAGCTGTTTTTT

clone_size: -
d_call: -
v_call: TRBV18
j_call: TRBJ1-4
cdr3_aa: CASSRSVNEKLFF
cdr3_nt: TGTGCCAGCTCACGGTCGGTTAATGAAAAACTGTTTTTT

clone_size: -
d_call: -
v_call: TRBV11-1
j_call: TRBJ1-1
cdr3_aa: CASSRRDLNTEAFF
cdr3_nt: TGTGCCAGCAGCAGGAGGGATCTGAACACTGAAGCTTTCTTT

clone_size: once
d_call: TRBD1
v_call: TRBV14
j_call: TRBJ1-3
cdr3_aa: CASSLVPGQGLTSGNTIYF
cdr3_nt: TGTGCCAGCAGCCTAGTCCCGGGACAGGGTTTAACCTCTGGAAACACCATATATTTT

clone_size: once
d_call: TRBD1
v_call: TRBV10-3
j_call: TRBJ2-7
cdr3_aa: CAITGQLGEQYF
cdr3_nt: TGTGCCATCACGGGACAGCTGGGCGAGCAGTACTTC

clone_size: -
d_call: TRBD2
v_call: TRBV10-3
j_call: TRBJ2-5
cdr3_aa: CAINRGLGETQYF
cdr3_nt: TGTGCCATCAATCGCGGACTAGGGGAGACCCAGTACTTC

clone_size: -
d_call: TRBD1
v_call: TRBV2
j_call: TRBJ1-1
cdr3_aa: CASSEGTGFEAFF
cdr3_nt: TGTGCCAGCAGTGAGGGGACAGGGTTTGAAGCTTTCTTT

clone_size: -
d_call: TRBD2
v_call: TRBV7-7
j_call: TRBJ2-1
cdr3_aa: CASSLAAGTSGGADEQFF
cdr3_nt: TGTGCCAGCAGCTTAGCGGCCGGGACTAGCGGGGGGGCCGATGAGCAGTTCTTC

clone_size: -
d_call: TRBD2
v_call: TRBV6-6
j_call: TRBJ2-7
cdr3_aa: CASSPEPGGTPYEQYF
cdr3_nt: TGTGCCAGCAGCCCAGAGCCGGGGGGGACGCCCTACGAGCAGTACTTC

clone_size: -
d_call: -
v_call: TRBV4-1
j_call: TRBJ2-7
cdr3_aa: CASSQDLASNYEQYF
cdr3_nt: TGCGCCAGCAGCCAAGACCTCGCGAGCAACTACGAGCAGTACTTC

clone_size: -
d_call: TRBD2
v_call: TRBV11-2
j_call: TRBJ2-1
cdr3_aa: CASIPLAGSPGNEQFF
cdr3_nt: TGTGCCAGCATCCCCCTAGCGGGGTCCCCGGGAAATGAGCAGTTCTTC

clone_size: -
d_call: TRBD2
v_call: TRBV7-9
j_call: TRBJ2-2
cdr3_aa: CASSLKRGGTGELFF
cdr3_nt: TGTGCCAGCAGCTTAAAGCGGGGAGGAACCGGGGAGCTGTTTTTT

clone_size: -
d_call: TRBD1
v_call: TRBV6-5
j_call: TRBJ1-2
cdr3_aa: CASFRQGDWYGYTF
cdr3_nt: TGTGCCAGCTTTCGACAGGGGGATTGGTATGGCTACACCTTC

clone_size: -
d_call: TRBD2
v_call: TRBV2
j_call: TRBJ2-3
cdr3_aa: CARTSRRISTDTQYF
cdr3_nt: TGTGCCCGGACTAGCCGAAGAATTAGCACAGATACGCAGTATTTT